This T cell receptor beta chain comes out of a study of CD8 T cells in ankylosing spondylitis (dated by TCRdb to 2016 to 2017). At the level of the whole study: To find TCR variants linked to disease, the study profiled T cell receptor beta repertoires in ankylosing spondylitis patients and healthy donors. In total, the full study cohort was made up of about 110 healthy donors and 25 ankylosing spondylitis patients. Peripheral blood was sampled, and synovial fluid was also collected from ankylosing spondylitis patients.

The sequencer was an Illumina HiSeq 2500. Quantitative 5'-RACE with molecular barcodes was used to prepare TCR beta libraries. The study's processing was this. A new computational method, built on a probabilistic model of VDJ rearrangement, was used to identify disease-linked TCR variants. The public reads were quality trimmed at Q25 with fastp and then assembled into clones with MiXCR by TCRdb, keeping productive beta chains. Every entry covers one CDR3 protein and lists the most common genes and DNA from its rows. TCRdb's processing, not the authors' own work, is the source of the V and J calls. The sample profile shows a few hundred thousand distinct CDR3 sequences; roughly 20% of them were found once. Around 12% of the sample is held by the ten biggest clonotypes. Paper-wide results and their limitations: The disease-linked clones were reported to be significantly enriched in matched synovial fluid samples from ankylosing spondylitis patients. The disease-linked clones had a CD8+ phenotype and were found at relatively low frequencies in peripheral blood. A TCR beta motif made up of several highly homologous amino acid variants appeared to be characteristic of blood from ankylosing spondylitis patients. Some TCR beta motif variants had previously been reported in synovial fluid and blood of reactive arthritis patients, which suggested common disease-initiation mechanisms.

This clonotype was found a few times. The clone's antigen remains unknown. No clone much larger than this one lies a single base away; base qualities are absent. Sequencing used blood, either unsorted or a sorted T cell fraction (not recorded which). This TCR came from a male donor with ankylosing spondylitis or in good health (not recorded which).

The DNA is TGTGCCAGCAGCGTAGGGCTGATGGGGGGTGAGCTCATCGCGAACACCGGGGAGCTGTTTTTT. It specifies CASSVGLMGGELIANTGELFF. The V and J genes are TRBV9 and TRBJ2-2; the D region possibly corresponds to TRBD2 (6 bases align). From the germline V gene, CDR1 is SGDLS and CDR2 is YYNGEE. The CDR3 holds 21 amino acids from the cysteine to the phenylalanine. Only the CDR3 part of the read is kept: 63 bases, read in frame from the first base. V and J are truncated by 0 bases and 0 bases respectively, leaving an intervening sequence of 24 bases. The full variable domain, completed from the reference TRBV9 and TRBJ2-2 proteins outside the CDR3, reads DSGVTQTPKHLITATGQRVTLRCSPRSGDLSVYWYQQSLDQGLQFLIQYYNGEERAKGNILERFSAQQFPDLHSELNLSSLELGDSALYFCASSVGLMGGELIANTGELFFGEGSRLTVL.